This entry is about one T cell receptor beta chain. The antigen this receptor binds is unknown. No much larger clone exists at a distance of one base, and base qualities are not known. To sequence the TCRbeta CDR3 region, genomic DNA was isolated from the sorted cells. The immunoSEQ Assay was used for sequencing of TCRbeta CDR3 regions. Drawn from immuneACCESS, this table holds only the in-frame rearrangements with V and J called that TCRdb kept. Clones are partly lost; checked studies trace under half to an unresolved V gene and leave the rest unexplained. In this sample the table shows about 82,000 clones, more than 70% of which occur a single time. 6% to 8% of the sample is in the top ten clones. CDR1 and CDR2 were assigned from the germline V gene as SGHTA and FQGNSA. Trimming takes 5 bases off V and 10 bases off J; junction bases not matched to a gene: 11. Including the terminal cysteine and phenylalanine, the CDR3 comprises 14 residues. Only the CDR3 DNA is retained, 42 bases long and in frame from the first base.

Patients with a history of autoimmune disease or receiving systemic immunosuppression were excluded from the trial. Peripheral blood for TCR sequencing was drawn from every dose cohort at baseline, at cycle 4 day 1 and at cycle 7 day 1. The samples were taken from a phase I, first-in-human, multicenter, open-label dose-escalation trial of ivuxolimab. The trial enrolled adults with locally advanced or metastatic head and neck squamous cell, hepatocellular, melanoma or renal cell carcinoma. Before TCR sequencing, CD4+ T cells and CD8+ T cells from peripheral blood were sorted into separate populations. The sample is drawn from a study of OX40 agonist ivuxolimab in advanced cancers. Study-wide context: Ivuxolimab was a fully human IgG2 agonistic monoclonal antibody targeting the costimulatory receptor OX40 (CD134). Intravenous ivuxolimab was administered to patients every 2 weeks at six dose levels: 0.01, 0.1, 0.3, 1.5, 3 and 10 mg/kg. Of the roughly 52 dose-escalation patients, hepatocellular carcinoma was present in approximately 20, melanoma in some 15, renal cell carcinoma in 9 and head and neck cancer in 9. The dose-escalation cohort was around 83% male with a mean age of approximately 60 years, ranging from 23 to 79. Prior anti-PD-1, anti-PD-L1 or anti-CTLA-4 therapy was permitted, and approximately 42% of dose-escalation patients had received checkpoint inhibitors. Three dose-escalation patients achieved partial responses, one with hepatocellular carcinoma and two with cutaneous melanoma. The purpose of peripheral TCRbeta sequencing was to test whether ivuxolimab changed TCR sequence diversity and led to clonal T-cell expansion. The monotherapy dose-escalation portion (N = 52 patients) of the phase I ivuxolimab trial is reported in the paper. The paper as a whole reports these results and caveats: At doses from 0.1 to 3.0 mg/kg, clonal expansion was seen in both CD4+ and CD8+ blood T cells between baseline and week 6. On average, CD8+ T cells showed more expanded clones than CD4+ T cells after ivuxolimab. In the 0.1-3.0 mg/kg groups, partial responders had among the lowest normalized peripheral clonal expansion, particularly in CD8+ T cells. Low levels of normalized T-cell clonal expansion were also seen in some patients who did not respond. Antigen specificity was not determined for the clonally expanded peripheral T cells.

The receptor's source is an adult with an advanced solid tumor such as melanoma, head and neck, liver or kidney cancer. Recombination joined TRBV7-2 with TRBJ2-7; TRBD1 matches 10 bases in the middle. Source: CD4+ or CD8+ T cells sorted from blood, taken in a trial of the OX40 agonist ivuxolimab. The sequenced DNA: TGTGCCAGCAGCCCCGGGACAGGGGTCCTTAGTCAGTACTTC. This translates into CASSPGTGVLSQYF.